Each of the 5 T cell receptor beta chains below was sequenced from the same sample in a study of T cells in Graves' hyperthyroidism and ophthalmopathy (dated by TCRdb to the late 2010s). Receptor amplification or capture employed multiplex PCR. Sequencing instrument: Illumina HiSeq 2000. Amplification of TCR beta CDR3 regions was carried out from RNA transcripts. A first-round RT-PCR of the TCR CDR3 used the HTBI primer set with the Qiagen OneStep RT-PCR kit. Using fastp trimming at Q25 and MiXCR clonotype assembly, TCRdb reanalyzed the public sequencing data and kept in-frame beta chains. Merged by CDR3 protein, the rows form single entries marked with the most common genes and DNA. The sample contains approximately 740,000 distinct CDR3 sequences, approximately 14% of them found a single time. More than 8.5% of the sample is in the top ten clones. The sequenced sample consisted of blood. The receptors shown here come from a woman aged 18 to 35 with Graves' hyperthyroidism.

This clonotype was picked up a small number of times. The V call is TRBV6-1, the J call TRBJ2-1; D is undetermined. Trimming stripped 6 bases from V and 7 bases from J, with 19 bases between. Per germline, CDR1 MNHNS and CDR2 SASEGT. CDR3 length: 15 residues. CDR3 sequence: CASRGIRSPHNEQFF. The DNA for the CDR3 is TGTGCCAGCAGAGGGATCCGTTCACCCCATAATGAGCAGTTCTTC.

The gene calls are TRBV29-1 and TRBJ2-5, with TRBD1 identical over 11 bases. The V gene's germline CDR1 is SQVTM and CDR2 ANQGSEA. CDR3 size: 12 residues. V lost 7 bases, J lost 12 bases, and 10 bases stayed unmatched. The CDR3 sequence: CSGRLMGQGEYF. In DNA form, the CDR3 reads TGCAGCGGTAGACTAATGGGACAGGGGGAGTACTTC.

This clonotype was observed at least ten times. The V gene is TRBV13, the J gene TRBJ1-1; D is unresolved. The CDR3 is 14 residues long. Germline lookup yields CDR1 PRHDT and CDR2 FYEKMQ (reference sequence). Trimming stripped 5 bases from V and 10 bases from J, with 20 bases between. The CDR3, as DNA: TGTGCCAGCAGCGCCGTCCCCGGTAAATCTGGAGCTTTCTTT. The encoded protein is CASSAVPGKSGAFF.

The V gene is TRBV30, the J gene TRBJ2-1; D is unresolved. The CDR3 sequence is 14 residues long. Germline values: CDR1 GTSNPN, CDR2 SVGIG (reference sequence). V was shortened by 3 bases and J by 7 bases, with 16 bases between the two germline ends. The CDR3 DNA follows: TGTGCCTGGAGCCAACAAAGTAGTAGTAATGAGCAGTTCTTC. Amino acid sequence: CAWSQQSSSNEQFF.

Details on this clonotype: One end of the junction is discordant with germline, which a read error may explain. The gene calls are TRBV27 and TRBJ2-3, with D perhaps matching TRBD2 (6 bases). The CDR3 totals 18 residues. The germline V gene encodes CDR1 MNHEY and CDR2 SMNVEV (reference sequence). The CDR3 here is CASSSRLLSGPSTGTQYF. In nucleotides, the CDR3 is TGTGCCAGCAGTTCCCGCCTTCTGAGCGGGCCGAGCACAGGTACGCAGTATTTT.